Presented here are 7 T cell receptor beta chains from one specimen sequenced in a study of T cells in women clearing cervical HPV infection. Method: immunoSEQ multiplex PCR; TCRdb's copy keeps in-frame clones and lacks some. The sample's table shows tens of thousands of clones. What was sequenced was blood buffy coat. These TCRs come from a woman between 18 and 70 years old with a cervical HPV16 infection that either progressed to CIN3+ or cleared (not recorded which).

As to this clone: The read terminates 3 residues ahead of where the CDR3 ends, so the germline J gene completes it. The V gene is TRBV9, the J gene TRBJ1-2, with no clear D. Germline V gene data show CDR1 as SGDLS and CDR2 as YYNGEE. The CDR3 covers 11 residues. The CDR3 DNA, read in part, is TGTGCCAGCAGCGTAGGTAGCGGC. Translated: CASSVGSG. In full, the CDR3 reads CASSVGSGYTF.

Here the CDR3 reads CASSPRTSGTLNIQYF. CDR3 DNA, as far as it was read: TGTGCCAGTAGTCCCCGGACTAGCGGGACTTTAAACATT. The chain joins TRBV19 to TRBJ2-4; 12 bases are a match to TRBD2. The read ends 3 residues shy of where the CDR3 ends; the end is completed using the germline J gene. Germline values: CDR1 LNHDA, CDR2 SQIVND (reference sequence). The CDR3 loop spans 16 amino acids. J lost 6 bases, V lost 5 bases, and 8 bases had no gene match.

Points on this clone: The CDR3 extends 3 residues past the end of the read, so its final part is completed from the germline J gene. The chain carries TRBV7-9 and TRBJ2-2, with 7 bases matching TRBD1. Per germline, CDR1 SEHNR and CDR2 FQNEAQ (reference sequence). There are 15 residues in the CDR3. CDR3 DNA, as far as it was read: TGTGCCTGGCACAGGGGTGGGGTAATAAGTTCACCG. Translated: CAWHRGGVISSP. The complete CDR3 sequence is CAWHRGGVISSPLFF. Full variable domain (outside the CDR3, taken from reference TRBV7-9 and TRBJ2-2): DTGVSQNPRHKITKRGQNVTFRCDPISEHNRLYWYRQTLGQGPEFLTYFQNEAQLEKSRLLSDRFSAERPKGSFSTLEIQRTEQGDSAMYLCAWHRGGVISSPLFFGEGSRLTVL.

CDR3 DNA (partial): TGTGCCAGCAGTTACCATGGGACAGGGCCCAATCAGCCC. Its protein product is CASSYHGTGPNQP. The entire CDR3 protein reads CASSYHGTGPNQPQHF. The chain couples TRBV6-2 or TRBV6-3 to TRBJ1-5, with TRBD1 matching 9 bases. From the germline J gene comes the end of the CDR3, since the read stops 3 residues before it. Germline V lookup: CDR1 MNHEY, CDR2 SVGEGT. Trimming took 2 bases from V and 3 from J; bases not matched to a gene: 5. This CDR3 is 16 amino acids long.

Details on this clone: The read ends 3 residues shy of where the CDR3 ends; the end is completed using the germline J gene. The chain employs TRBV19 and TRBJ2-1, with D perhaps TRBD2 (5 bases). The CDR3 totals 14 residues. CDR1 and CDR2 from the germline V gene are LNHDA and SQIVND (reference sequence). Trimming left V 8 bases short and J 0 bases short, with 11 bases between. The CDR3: CASEGLSSYNEQFF. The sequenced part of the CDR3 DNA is TGTGCCAGTGAAGGACTTAGCTCCTACAATGAG.

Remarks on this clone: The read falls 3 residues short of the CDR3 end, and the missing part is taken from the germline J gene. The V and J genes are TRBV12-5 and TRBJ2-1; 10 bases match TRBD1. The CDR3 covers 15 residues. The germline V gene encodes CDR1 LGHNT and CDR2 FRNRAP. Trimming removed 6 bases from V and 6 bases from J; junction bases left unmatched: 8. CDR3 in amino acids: CASGLTGGGGNEQFF. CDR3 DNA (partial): TGTGCTAGTGGGTTGACAGGGGGCGGGGGCAATGAG.

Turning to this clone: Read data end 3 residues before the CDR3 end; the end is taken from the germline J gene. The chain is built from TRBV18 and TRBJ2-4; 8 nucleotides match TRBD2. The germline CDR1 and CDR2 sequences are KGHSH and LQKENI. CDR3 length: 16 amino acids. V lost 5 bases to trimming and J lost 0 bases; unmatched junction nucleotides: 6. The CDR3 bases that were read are TGTGCCAGCTCATTTTACAGCGGGGGAGCCAAAAACATT. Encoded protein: CASSFYSGGAKNI. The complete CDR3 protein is CASSFYSGGAKNIQYF.